Shown below are 9 T cell receptor beta chains from a single sample sequenced in a study of T cell repertoires in cytomegalovirus infection. TCRdb analysed the reads with MiXCR anew, one entry per CDR3 protein. Of 500,000 or so distinct CDR3 sequences listed, 16% are singletons. The sequenced material came from CD8+ T cells from PBMCs. Receptors were obtained from a human donor in good health (CMV status not recorded). Some clones in this sample may be carry-over from other donors' samples.

The J gene is TRBJ2-1, the V gene TRBV24-1, with D tentatively TRBD1 (6 bases). Germline lookup yields CDR1 KGHDR and CDR2 SFDVKD. The CDR3 length is 14 residues. With 4 bases removed from V and 8 bases from J, the gap between germline ends came to 14 bases. The CDR3 spells CATSDYYRADEQFF. DNA of the CDR3: TGTGCCACCAGTGACTATTACAGGGCTGATGAGCAGTTCTTC.

In its sample, this clonotype was seen many times. The rearrangement joins TRBV6-5 to TRBJ2-7; 9 positions agree with TRBD1. This CDR3 is 16 amino acids long. Germline trimming cut 4 bases from V and 2 bases from J; bases unmatched to any gene: 9. The germline V gene has CDR1 MNHEY and CDR2 SVGAGI. This CDR3 is CASSSYPGTGTYEQYF. The CDR3 nucleotides are TGTGCCAGCAGTTCTTACCCTGGGACAGGGACCTACGAGCAGTACTTC.

This clonotype was seen ten or more times. The chain joins TRBV7-9 to TRBJ2-1, with 7 bases that match TRBD2. V shed 3 bases and J 4 bases; nucleotides not matched to a gene: 6. Germline-derived CDR1 and CDR2 are SEHNR and FQNEAQ (reference sequence). This CDR3 spans 15 amino acids. This chain's CDR3 is CASSLEAGQYNEQFF. CDR3 sequence (DNA): TGTGCCAGCAGCTTGGAAGCGGGGCAATACAATGAGCAGTTCTTC.

The chain uses TRBV29-1 and TRBJ2-1; D gene uncertain. The CDR3 contains 14 residues. V lost 2 bases, J lost 7 bases, and 15 bases lay in between. CDR1 is SQVTM and CDR2 is ANQGSEA in the germline V gene. CDR3 region: CSVELGRRMNEQFF. The CDR3 region has the DNA TGCAGCGTTGAATTGGGTCGCCGGATGAATGAGCAGTTCTTC.

This clonotype was seen many times. The chain is built from TRBV7-3 and TRBJ2-1, with 7 bases aligning to TRBD2. From germline, CDR1 is SGHTA and CDR2 FQGTGA. This CDR3 contains 19 residues. The J segment lost 1 base and the V segment lost 2 bases, leaving 14 bases of the junction unmatched. The CDR3, as DNA: TGTGCCAGCAGCTTAGTGTTAGCGGGTGGGGCGGGGTCCTACAATGAGCAGTTCTTC. This gives the protein CASSLVLAGGAGSYNEQFF.

V is TRBV20-1 and J is TRBJ1-2; 9 positions agree with TRBD1. The CDR3 length is 17 residues. V gave up 4 bases and J gave up 8 bases; unmatched junction bases: 20. Germline V gives CDR1 DFQATT, CDR2 SNEGSKA (reference sequence). The CDR3 DNA reads TGCAGTGCTAATCGTGGGGGACAGGGCGGGTTGGGAGAGGGCTACACCTTC. Its translation is CSANRGGQGGLGEGYTF.

The sample holds a few counts of this clonotype. This chain joins TRBV15 and TRBJ1-1, with D possibly being TRBD1 (5 bases). Trimming pared 1 base from V and 2 bases from J, leaving 14 bases between. Germline values: CDR1 LNHNV, CDR2 YYDKDF (reference sequence). The CDR3 runs 16 residues. The CDR3 nucleotides read TGTGCCACCAGCAGAGGGCCGGGACGGAGAAACACTGAAGCTTTCTTT. It codes for CATSRGPGRRNTEAFF.

This clonotype was seen a handful of times. The CDR3 reads CASSSLAGEEQYF. CDR3 sequence (DNA): TGTGCCAGCAGTTCTCTAGCGGGAGAGGAGCAGTACTTC. V usage is TRBV6-4 and J usage is TRBJ2-7, with 10 bases matching TRBD2. With 5 bases clipped from V and 7 bases from J, the junction kept 5 bases outside the gene matches. The CDR3 extends over 13 amino acids. CDR1 is MRHNA, CDR2 SNTAGT, per germline.

The V gene is TRBV4-1, the J gene TRBJ2-7; 11 nucleotides line up with TRBD2. The CDR3 runs to 20 residues. V shed 4 bases and J 0 bases; nucleotides not matched to a gene: 17. Germline CDR1 reads MGHRA; CDR2 reads YSYEKL. The CDR3 DNA follows: TGCGCCAGCAGCCTTAACACCGGGACTAGCGGACCCACGAGCTCCTACGAGCAGTACTTC. This encodes CASSLNTGTSGPTSSYEQYF.